This entry lists 27 T cell receptor beta chains sequenced from one sample in a study of blood T cells in healthy people across ages. Next came a second PCR, run for about 6 to 11 cycles, which used a sample-barcoded 5' primer along with a J-beta primer mix. TCRdb passed the 5' RACE reads through MiXCR, listing each CDR3 protein once. The sample carries about 970,000 distinct CDR3 sequences, roughly half recorded once. The sequenced material came from blood. These receptors were obtained from a woman in her sixties in good health.

This clonotype has only a few counts. The genes are TRBV7-2 and TRBJ2-5, with D possibly TRBD2 on 5 matching bases. The V end lost 6 bases, the J end lost 0 bases, and 11 bases lay between the germline ends. Per germline, CDR1 SGHTA and CDR2 FQGNSA. The CDR3 length is 14 residues. The CDR3 DNA follows: TGTGCCAGCAGTCGGAGGAAGTACCAAGAGACCCAGTACTTC. Translation gives CASSRRKYQETQYF.

This chain connects TRBV7-9 to TRBJ2-1; no reliable D call. V was trimmed by 1 base and J by 7 bases, leaving 11 bases between them. The germline gives CDR1 SEHNR, CDR2 FQNEAQ (reference sequence). The CDR3 is 14 amino acids. In DNA, the CDR3 is TGTGCCAGCAGCTTAGAGTATCGGACGAATGAGCAGTTCTTC. Protein product: CASSLEYRTNEQFF.

The chain employs TRBV7-9 and TRBJ2-1, with D possibly matching TRBD2 (6 bases). Germline V lookup: CDR1 SEHNR, CDR2 FQNEAQ (reference sequence). The V end was cut by 5 bases, the J end by 4 bases, with 12 bases between. There are 14 residues in the CDR3. In DNA, the CDR3 is TGTGCCAGCAGCACCGGGACTCAGTACAATGAGCAGTTCTTC. Protein: CASSTGTQYNEQFF.

The V gene is TRBV6-4, the J gene TRBJ2-7, with 7 positions matching TRBD2. The CDR3 runs 15 residues. Unmatched junction bases numbered 7, after V lost 4 bases and J lost 1 base. Germline V gives CDR1 MRHNA, CDR2 SNTAGT. The CDR3 bases are TGTGCCAGCAGTGTGGGCGGGGGATCGTCCTACGAGCAGTACTTC. It translates to CASSVGGGSSYEQYF.

This clonotype was counted between two and nine times. The V and J genes are TRBV28 and TRBJ2-7; D is unresolved. The ends were cut back, 4 bases at V and 6 bases at J, with 13 bases in the middle. Germline V lookup: CDR1 MDHEN, CDR2 SYDVKM. The CDR3 extends over 13 amino acids. CDR3 sequence (DNA): TGTGCCAGCAGTTATCTGGGCCCCACCGAGCAGTACTTC. Amino acids: CASSYLGPTEQYF.

The chain has TRBV20-1 and TRBJ2-1; 14 positions match TRBD2. Germline V gene lookup returns CDR1 DFQATT and CDR2 SNEGSKA (reference sequence). The CDR3 loop spans 17 amino acids. V lost 4 bases and J lost 1; bases outside the gene matches: 6. CDR3 bases: TGCAGTGCTACCGGGACTAGCGGGAGAGGTTCCTACAATGAGCAGTTCTTC. Translation gives CSATGTSGRGSYNEQFF.

This chain uses TRBV27 with TRBJ2-5; D ambiguous. The CDR3 totals 15 residues. V lost 4 bases and J 2 bases, leaving 14 bases between the germline ends. The germline V gene encodes CDR1 MNHEY and CDR2 SMNVEV (reference sequence). CDR3 loop: CASSSEASPQETQYF. CDR3 bases: TGTGCCAGCAGTTCCGAGGCCAGTCCACAAGAGACCCAGTACTTC.

This clonotype occurred many times. For the CDR3, the DNA is TGCAGCGTCGCCCGACAGGGCAACACAGATACGCAGTATTTT. Translating it yields CSVARQGNTDTQYF. V gene TRBV29-1 combines with J gene TRBJ2-3; 7 positions match TRBD1. V lost 6 bases to trimming and J lost 2 bases; unmatched junction nucleotides: 8. The CDR3 covers 14 residues. Germline CDR1 and CDR2: SQVTM and ANQGSEA.

This chain joins TRBV11-2 and TRBJ2-2; D gene uncertain. Trimming stripped 3 bases from V and 5 bases from J, with 10 bases between. Germline lookup yields CDR1 SGHAT and CDR2 FQNNGV. There are 14 residues in the CDR3. The chain's CDR3 is CASSLAVTTGELFF. The CDR3 coding sequence is TGTGCCAGCAGCTTGGCAGTAACGACCGGGGAGCTGTTTTTT.

The V and J genes are TRBV20-1 and TRBJ1-2; perhaps TRBD1 as D (5 bases). The CDR3 runs 12 residues. V dropped 6 bases and J dropped 7 bases, with 15 bases sitting between them. The germline gives CDR1 DFQATT, CDR2 SNEGSKA (reference sequence). CDR3 DNA sequence: TGCAGTGCCATCAGGGAACCAGGTGGCTACACCTTC. Its translation: CSAIREPGGYTF.

This chain links TRBV5-1 with TRBJ2-3, with D unclear. Trimming removed 4 bases from V and 3 bases from J, with 15 bases in between. This CDR3 is 15 amino acids long. The germline gives CDR1 SGHRS, CDR2 YFSETQ. The DNA of the CDR3 is TGCGCCAGCAGCATGGACGGCCCCGAGACAGATACGCAGTATTTT. Encoded protein: CASSMDGPETDTQYF.

The chain links TRBV3-1 to TRBJ2-7, with 10 bases aligning to TRBD1. The CDR3 has 15 amino acids. CDR1 LGHDT and CDR2 YNNKEL come from the germline V gene (reference sequence). V shed 1 base and J 5 bases; nucleotides not matched to a gene: 5. CDR3 in DNA: TGTGCCAGCAGCCAAGTGGGGGACAGGGGCCACGAGCAGTACTTC. Protein: CASSQVGDRGHEQYF.

The genes are TRBV4-1 and TRBJ2-5, with D perhaps TRBD2 (5 bases). Looked up from germline, CDR1 is MGHRA and CDR2 is YSYEKL. This CDR3 is built from 16 residues. V lost 0 bases and J 2 bases, leaving 13 bases between the germline ends. The CDR3 coding sequence is TGCGCCAGCAGCCAAGAGATAGCGACGGTTCAAGAGACCCAGTACTTC. Residues: CASSQEIATVQETQYF.

Concerning this clonotype: Germline and junction disagree at one end, which may indicate a read error. The chain uses TRBV4-2 and TRBJ2-7, with a weak D call TRBD1 (5 bases). Germline assignment: CDR1 LGHNA and CDR2 YNFKEQ. This CDR3 has 16 residues. CDR3 bases: TGTGCCAACAGCGCGCTTGGGGCGGTAGACCTCTACGAGCAGTACTTC. This gives the protein CANSALGAVDLYEQYF.

This chain connects TRBV10-3 to TRBJ2-1; D unresolved. V was pared by 6 bases and J by 7 bases, with 10 bases between. From germline, CDR1 is ENHRY and CDR2 SYGVKD. The CDR3 is 12 amino acids. The CDR3 reads CAIRDAWNEQFF. CDR3 DNA: TGTGCCATCAGGGATGCGTGGAATGAGCAGTTCTTC.

This chain uses TRBV24-1 with TRBJ2-5; D unclear. Trimming left V 5 bases short and J 1 base short, with 13 bases between. The CDR3 is 15 residues long. Germline CDR1 and CDR2: KGHDR and SFDVKD. In DNA form, the CDR3 reads TGTGCCACCAGTGGGAGAACCAACCTCCAAGAGACCCAGTACTTC. The encoded protein is CATSGRTNLQETQYF.

V gene TRBV27 combines with J gene TRBJ1-2; D perhaps matches TRBD1 (5 bases). Germline CDR1 MNHEY, CDR2 SMNVEV (reference sequence). V was shortened by 5 bases and J by 5 bases, with 15 bases between the two germline ends. The CDR3 spans 14 residues. This CDR3 is CASSPTGPSYGYTF. The CDR3 DNA sequence: TGTGCCAGCAGTCCAACAGGACCGAGTTATGGCTACACCTTC.

This clonotype came up a few times. This rearrangement joins TRBV28 to TRBJ2-3, with TRBD2 identical over 7 bases. V lost 7 bases to trimming and J lost 2 bases; unmatched junction nucleotides: 6. Germline V gene data show CDR1 as MDHEN and CDR2 as SYDVKM. The CDR3 has 14 residues. In DNA, the CDR3 is TGTGCCAGCACTCGGGCGGGAGACACAGATACGCAGTATTTT. Translated: CASTRAGDTDTQYF.

There are a few counts of this clonotype. This sequence joins TRBV28 and TRBJ2-7; D gene ambiguous. CDR1 MDHEN and CDR2 SYDVKM come from the germline V gene. This CDR3 has 14 amino acids. Trimming removed 2 bases from V and 2 bases from J, with 10 bases in between. CDR3 coding DNA: TGTGCCAGCAGTTTAGAAGGGCATCCCTACGAGCAGTACTTC. This encodes CASSLEGHPYEQYF. The full variable domain, with the rest looked up from reference TRBV28 and TRBJ2-7, is DVKVTQSSRYLVKRTGEKVFLECVQDMDHENMFWYRQDPGLGLRLIYFSYDVKMKEKGDIPEGYSVSREKKERFSLILESASTNQTSMYLCASSLEGHPYEQYFGPGTRLTVT.

This clonotype occurred many times. The chain carries TRBV29-1 and TRBJ2-7, with 7 bases fitting TRBD1. The germline gives CDR1 SQVTM, CDR2 ANQGSEA. V shed 8 bases and J 0 bases; nucleotides not matched to a gene: 7. The CDR3 length is 13 residues. The CDR3 reads CSSTDRNSYEQYF. DNA for the CDR3: TGCAGCTCGACGGACAGGAACTCCTACGAGCAGTACTTC.

This clonotype was found a few times. This sequence joins TRBV29-1 and TRBJ2-3, with a weak D call TRBD2 (5 bases). The CDR3 totals 15 residues. Germline CDR1 reads SQVTM; CDR2 reads ANQGSEA. Trimming left V 4 bases short and J 1 base short, with 15 bases between. CDR3 in DNA: TGCAGCGTTGCTCGGGGTGCTGGGGGCACAGATACGCAGTATTTT. Protein sequence: CSVARGAGGTDTQYF.

J is TRBJ2-7 and V is TRBV20-1; D is perhaps TRBD2 (5 bases). Germline-derived CDR1 and CDR2 are DFQATT and SNEGSKA (reference sequence). CDR3 size: 11 residues. The V and J ends lost 7 bases and 4 bases respectively, with 11 bases between them. The CDR3 is CSGRDWYEQYF. CDR3 DNA: TGCAGTGGACGGGATTGGTACGAGCAGTACTTC.

The chain combines TRBV4-3 with TRBJ2-4; no clear D. This CDR3 comprises 15 residues. In germline, CDR1 is LGHNA, CDR2 YSLEER. V gave up 1 base and J gave up 5 bases, with 12 bases separating them. The CDR3 DNA is TGCGCCAGCAGCCAAGGGTCTGCCGACGAAAACATTCAGTACTTC. Amino acids: CASSQGSADENIQYF.

A word on this clonotype: This clone may be a read error of a much larger clone one base away. V usage is TRBV27 and J usage is TRBJ2-5, with D maybe TRBD1 (5 bases). Trimming shortened V by 8 bases and J by 2 bases, and 12 bases separated the two germline ends. There are 13 residues in the CDR3. CDR1 is MNHEY, CDR2 SMNVEV, per germline (reference sequence). CDR3 in DNA: TGTGCCAGCGGGGAAGCAGGGCAAGAGACCCAGTACTTC. It translates to CASGEAGQETQYF.

V gene TRBV6-2 or TRBV6-3 combines with J gene TRBJ2-7; 8 positions match TRBD1. This CDR3 comprises 12 residues. Looked up from germline, CDR1 is MNHEY and CDR2 is SVGEGT. After removal of 6 bases from V and 9 bases from J, the junction contained 7 bases not matched to a gene. For the CDR3, the DNA is TGTGCCAGCAGCCCGACTACAGGGGGGCAGTACTTC. Translated, it gives CASSPTTGGQYF.

This clonotype was counted only a few times. The chain uses TRBV11-2 and TRBJ2-7; 8 bases agree with TRBD2. The V gene end was trimmed by 0 bases and the J gene end by 3 bases; junction bases not matched to a gene: 4. This CDR3 is built from 15 residues. Germline lookup yields CDR1 SGHAT and CDR2 FQNNGV. In nucleotides, the CDR3 is TGTGCCAGCAGCTTAGAACTAGCGGAAGACTACGAGCAGTACTTC. Translating gives CASSLELAEDYEQYF.

This clonotype appeared a single time. V and J are TRBV20-1 and TRBJ2-7; weak D call: TRBD1 (6 bases). This CDR3 has 11 residues. CDR1 DFQATT and CDR2 SNEGSKA come from the germline V gene (reference sequence). CDR3 sequence (DNA): TGCAGCGTTACAGGGCGCTACGAGCAGTACTTC. As protein: CSVTGRYEQYF.